Detailed here is one T cell receptor (beta chain). Its antigen is unknown. After removal of 2 bases from V and 7 bases from J, the junction contained 5 bases not matched to a gene. Germline CDR1 reads LNHDA; CDR2 reads SQIVND (reference sequence). The CDR3 has 14 residues. The data were produced by immunoSEQ multiplex PCR, yet TCRdb's version contains in-frame clones alone and is incomplete. This sample has under 150,000 clones, with roughly 91% found just once. The data are from a study of T cell responses to AZD1222 COVID-19 vaccine. General study findings and limits: After the peak T cell response, and only then, were repertoires sampled.

This clonotype was sampled from an adult in good health. The sequenced sample was peripheral blood, obtained on day 0 of AZD1222 vaccination. The rearrangement joins TRBV19 to TRBJ2-7; 10 bases align to TRBD1. Written as DNA, the CDR3 is TGTGCCAGTAGTATACGGACAGGGGGATATGAGCAGTACTTC. Translated: CASSIRTGGYEQYF.